This T cell receptor beta chain comes out of a study of blood T cell repertoires in COVID-19 (TCRdb year 2020). Broadly, across the study: The collaborator samples originated in the United States, Italy and Spain and spanned the acute and convalescent phases of COVID-19. Deeply sampled blood TCRbeta repertoires from subjects exposed to, actively infected with, or recovered from COVID-19 were included in the dataset. Sample metadata almost always included a de-identified subject ID, COVID-19 status, age in years and sex. A freely available public database, intended as a resource for researchers studying the immune response to SARS-CoV-2, is where the repertoires were released. The material from the prospective study consisted of cDNA or gDNA derived from T cells, B-cell-depleted T cells, or PBMCs. HLA class I and class II types, where available, came from metadata supplied by the sample provider rather than from assay-based typing. The samples were drawn from the first 160 participants of the ongoing ImmuneRACE study and from 1,254 subjects provided by 6 global collaborators.

V lost 3 bases and J lost 8 bases, and the count of bases not matched to a germline gene is 10. Looking up the germline V gene yields CDR1 SGDLS and CDR2 YYNGEE. The CDR3 has 14 amino acids, counting the end cysteine and phenylalanine. Only the CDR3 part of the read is kept: 42 bases, read in frame from the first base. Whole blood was collected in K2EDTA tubes by collaborating institutions according to the institutions' own protocols. For TCRbeta analysis, collaborator samples were shipped as frozen whole blood, as isolated PBMCs, or as DNA extracted from either sample type. Turning to this clone: Its antigen has not been determined. Qualities for individual bases were not recorded, and no much larger clone is one base off.

General findings and caveats noted by the study authors: The amount of clinical and demographic metadata varied by source and participant and was provided uncurated.

TCRbeta CDR3 regions were amplified from genomic DNA using the immunoSEQ Assay, a bias-controlled multiplex PCR. As for how the authors treated the data: The number of nucleated cells in each sample was estimated from the amplification of reference gene primers within the assay. To quantify the absolute abundance of each unique TCRbeta CDR3 rearrangement, sequence reads were collapsed and filtered. For each sample, productive Simpson clonality was calculated as the square root of Simpson's diversity index over productive rearrangements. The immuneACCESS repertoire file appears here via TCRdb, limited to in-frame rearrangements. These files lack a portion of the clones; in checked studies, under half of the deficit traces to unresolved V genes, and the cause of the others is not known. V, J and clone size are taken as reported in that table, and D and trimming were inferred from the DNA itself. This sample comprises 250,000 to 300,000 clones, 65% to 90% of them detected only once. The top ten clones comprise about 5.1% of the sample.

The clonotype originates from a man in his fifties or sixties with active or convalescent COVID-19. What was sequenced was peripheral blood. Here the chain combines TRBV9 and TRBJ1-2; TRBD1 lines up with 7 middle nucleotides. The CDR3 protein: CASSERQGVGGYTF. Read as DNA, the sequence is TGTGCCAGCAGCGAGAGACAGGGAGTCGGAGGCTACACCTTC.